The 17 T cell receptor beta chains presented below share a single source sample, sequenced in a study of neurological immune-mediated disorders. TCRdb passed the 5' RACE reads through MiXCR, listing each CDR3 protein once. The profile shows 65,000 to 70,000 distinct CDR3 sequences, approximately 4.1% of them singletons. The sequenced sample was PBMCs. The receptors were sampled from a man aged 50 to 59 with multiple sclerosis.

This clonotype came up many times. The V and J genes are TRBV20-1 and TRBJ2-4; D uncertain. The V and J ends lost 3 bases and 6 bases respectively, with 9 bases between them. This CDR3 contains 12 residues. Germline CDR1 DFQATT, CDR2 SNEGSKA (reference sequence). The CDR3 region has the DNA TGCAGTGCTAGGGCAGGCCCAAACATTCAGTACTTC. This codes for CSARAGPNIQYF.

This clonotype has at least ten counts. The chain uses TRBV6-1 and TRBJ1-2; unclear D gene. Trimming stripped 8 bases from V and 4 bases from J, with 14 bases between. The CDR3 has 13 amino acids. Germline V gene lookup returns CDR1 MNHNS and CDR2 SASEGT. The CDR3, as DNA: TGTGCCAGCGGCATACAGCCATCCTATGGCTACACCTTC. Translation gives CASGIQPSYGYTF.

This clonotype was recorded at least ten times. The chain is built from TRBV20-1 and TRBJ1-4; 8 bases are a match to TRBD1. With 0 bases clipped from V and 8 bases from J, the junction kept 8 bases outside the gene matches. The germline CDR1 and CDR2 sequences are DFQATT and SNEGSKA (reference sequence). This CDR3 has 15 amino acids. CDR3 nucleotide sequence: TGCAGTGCTAGAGATACCAGGGGGCAGGAAGAAAAACTGTTTTTT. Translated, it gives CSARDTRGQEEKLFF.

A few counts support this clonotype. The missing conserved phenylalanine or tryptophan at the end of this CDR3 makes a read error likely. The chain employs TRBV20-1 and TRBJ2-5; 7 bases align to TRBD1. Per germline, CDR1 DFQATT and CDR2 SNEGSKA (reference sequence). The V and J ends lost 5 bases and 4 bases, in that order; junction bases with no gene match: 10. The CDR3 runs to 14 residues. CDR3 amino acids: CSARPRTGGETQYN. CDR3 DNA sequence: TGCAGTGCTCGACCAAGGACAGGCGGAGAGACCCAGTACAAC.

The table lists this clonotype with many counts. J is TRBJ1-1 and V is TRBV5-6; no firm D call. The germline V and J ends were trimmed by 0 bases and 0 bases, with 3 bases remaining between them. Germline V lookup: CDR1 SGHDT, CDR2 YYEEEE. The CDR3 spans 13 residues. The CDR3 region has the DNA TGTGCCAGCAGCTTGGATCTGAACACTGAAGCTTTCTTT. Translating it yields CASSLDLNTEAFF.

This clonotype has at least ten counts. The chain couples TRBV12-3 or TRBV12-4 to TRBJ1-2, with D hard to call. The CDR3 contains 14 residues. V was clipped by 3 bases and J by 2 bases, with 10 bases between them. CDR3 nucleotide sequence: TGTGCCAGCAGTTTTTTGCGGAAGAACTATGGCTACACCTTC. This translates into CASSFLRKNYGYTF.

This clonotype was detected ten times or more. This rearrangement joins TRBV5-1 to TRBJ2-5; 7 nucleotides align to TRBD2. Germline V lookup: CDR1 SGHRS, CDR2 YFSETQ. CDR3 length: 14 residues. Trimming at V came to 4 bases and at J to 1 base, leaving 4 bases not matched to a gene. Here the CDR3 reads CASSVSGGQETQYF. The CDR3 bases are TGCGCCAGCAGCGTATCGGGGGGCCAAGAGACCCAGTACTTC.

This clonotype occurred many times. The genes are TRBV5-8 and TRBJ1-2; D remains ambiguous. Trimming took 4 bases from V and 6 from J, leaving 19 bases between them. Germline assignment: CDR1 SGHTS and CDR2 YDEGEE. This CDR3 region has 15 residues. The CDR3 coding sequence is TGTGCCAGCAGCCCGTGGGCACAAGGCTCGGATGGCTACACCTTC. Its translation is CASSPWAQGSDGYTF.

This clonotype was detected ten times or more. The CDR3 DNA reads as TGTGCCAGCAGCTTAGGAGCAGGGTCCTACGAGCAGTACTTC. It yields the protein CASSLGAGSYEQYF. This chain uses TRBV7-2 with TRBJ2-7; a weak D match, TRBD1 (5 bases). V lost 1 base and J lost 1, with 8 bases in between. From germline, CDR1 is SGHTA and CDR2 FQGNSA. The CDR3 sequence is 14 residues long.

Many counts were recorded for this clonotype. This rearrangement joins TRBV20-1 to TRBJ1-6; 10 bases map to TRBD1. Germline CDR1 DFQATT, CDR2 SNEGSKA (reference sequence). The CDR3 length is 14 residues. V dropped 3 bases and J dropped 13; count of bases not matched to a gene: 9. In nucleotides, the CDR3 is TGCAGTGCTAGCCGACAGGGGGCGATTACCCCCCTCCACTTT. As protein: CSASRQGAITPLHF.

This clonotype has a count of ten or more. The rearrangement uses TRBV12-3 or TRBV12-4 and TRBJ1-2, with D maybe TRBD1 (5 bases). Deletions cut 0 bases from V and 7 bases from J, with 6 bases between. The CDR3 is 12 amino acids. The DNA of the CDR3 is TGTGCCAGCAGTTTAGCAGGGACTGGCTACACCTTC. The encoded protein is CASSLAGTGYTF.

This clonotype was counted many times. The rearrangement uses TRBV4-2 and TRBJ2-3; 11 nucleotides agree with TRBD1. The CDR3 runs 17 residues. The trim removed 0 bases at V and 1 base at J, leaving 3 bases unmatched. CDR1 and CDR2 (germline): LGHNA, YNFKEQ. The chain's CDR3 is CASSQDPDRGRTDTQYF. CDR3 coding DNA: TGTGCCAGCAGCCAAGACCCGGACAGGGGGCGCACAGATACGCAGTATTTT.

In this sample, this clonotype turned up many times. The chain uses TRBV12-3 or TRBV12-4 and TRBJ1-6, with D unclear. CDR3 length equals 13 residues. With 6 bases removed from V and 10 bases from J, the gap between germline ends came to 13 bases. The CDR3 spells CASSPGSGSPLHF. The CDR3 bases are TGTGCCAGCAGCCCAGGTTCTGGATCACCCCTCCACTTT.

At least ten counts were recorded for this clonotype. The chain is built from TRBV25-1 and TRBJ2-4; a weak D match, TRBD2 (6 bases). Germline CDR1 and CDR2: MGHDK and SYGVNS. The CDR3 totals 13 residues. V was pared by 3 bases and J by 10 bases, with 13 bases between. The CDR3 loop is CASSEGGRTIQYF. In DNA form, the CDR3 reads TGTGCCAGCAGTGAGGGGGGAAGGACGATTCAGTACTTC.

This clonotype occurred many times. The CDR3 nucleotides are TGTGCCAGCAGCTCACGACAGACCTATGGCTACACCTTC. This translates into CASSSRQTYGYTF. The chain combines TRBV7-2 with TRBJ1-2; possible D gene TRBD1, 5 bases. Trimming removed 4 bases at V and 4 bases at J, with 10 bases between. CDR3 length equals 13 residues. Germline V gives CDR1 SGHTA, CDR2 FQGNSA.

This clonotype was detected ten times or more. The CDR3 DNA reads as TGTGCCAGCAGTTTAGTTAGCAGGGGAACCGGGGAGCTGTTTTTT. This translates into CASSLVSRGTGELFF. This chain joins TRBV12-3 or TRBV12-4 and TRBJ2-2; D perhaps matches TRBD1 (6 bases). V lost 1 base and J lost 5, with 11 bases in between. There are 15 residues in the CDR3.

This clonotype was detected many times. V usage is TRBV20-1 and J usage is TRBJ2-5, with a tentative D call TRBD1 (6 bases). CDR3 size: 15 residues. CDR1 is DFQATT, CDR2 SNEGSKA, per germline (reference sequence). Trimming took 4 bases from V and 4 from J, leaving 19 bases between them. In nucleotides, the CDR3 is TGCAGTGCTACACCGGGACATTGGGTTGGAGAGACCCAGTACTTC. Translating it yields CSATPGHWVGETQYF.